This is a list of T cell receptor beta chains from one sample in a study of blood T cell repertoires in COVID-19. Assay used: immunoSEQ multiplex PCR; TCRdb lists only in-frame clones, some missing. The table has just under 350,000 clones, about 90% seen once. Sequenced material: peripheral blood. The receptors come from an older woman with COVID-19, enrolled during active disease. Each CDR3 is given with its conserved first and last residue. A D gene is named only where the DNA matches it firmly. Expanded clones are given a class, and other clones once, few, many or no size at all.

clone_size j_call cdr3_length d_call v_call cdr3_nt cdr3_aa
once TRBJ1-2 14 TRBD1 TRBV30 TGTGCCTGGAGGGGGACAGGACTTAACTATGGCTACACCTTC CAWRGTGLNYGYTF
. TRBJ1-1 14 TRBD1 TRBV30 TGTGCCTGGGCCCCCGACAGGGGAGTAACTGAAGCTTTCTTT CAWAPDRGVTEAFF
. TRBJ1-2 11 . TRBV29-1 TGCAGCGCTGGGCCTAACTATGGCTACACCTTC CSAGPNYGYTF
. TRBJ1-4 20 TRBD1 TRBV4-2 TGTGCCAGCAGCCAAGTGGCCTTGGGAGTGTGGGGACAGATTAATGAAAAACTGTTTTTT CASSQVALGVWGQINEKLFF
. TRBJ1-4 17 TRBD1 TRBV27 TGTGCCAGCAGTCCACGGCGGACAGGGGGCGAAAAGGAAAAACTGTTTTTT CASSPRRTGGEKEKLFF
. TRBJ1-2 14 . TRBV7-2 TGTGCCAGCGGTTACCTGACGGAGCCCTATGGCTACACCTTC CASGYLTEPYGYTF
. TRBJ1-2 12 . TRBV19 TGTGCCGCCGGACAGAGCTTCTATGGCTACACCTTC CAAGQSFYGYTF
once TRBJ1-1 14 . TRBV11-2 TGTGCCAGCAGCTCCGGGGGACCCAACACTGAAGCTTTCTTT CASSSGGPNTEAFF
. TRBJ1-6 16 TRBD1 TRBV7-9 TGTGCCAGCAGCTCCGGGACAGGGAACTATAATTCACCCCTCCACTTT CASSSGTGNYNSPLHF
. TRBJ2-3 15 TRBD1 TRBV6-5 TGTGCCGTTTGGGACAGGGGTAGGAAATCAGATACGCAGTATTTT CAVWDRGRKSDTQYF
. TRBJ2-7 14 TRBD1 TRBV27 TGTGCCAGCAGTCCCGGGACAGCCCTCTACGAGCAGTACTTC CASSPGTALYEQYF
. TRBJ2-3 14 TRBD2 TRBV13 TGTGCCAGCAGCTTTAGCGGGGCCGCAGATACGCAGTATTTT CASSFSGAADTQYF
. TRBJ2-5 14 TRBD2 TRBV7-9 TGTGCCAGCAGCGCCCGGGGGGGTCAAGAGACCCAGTACTTC CASSARGGQETQYF
. TRBJ1-6 14 TRBD1 TRBV18 TGTGCCAGCTCTCCAGGGGGAGGTCGCTCACCCCTCCACTTT CASSPGGGRSPLHF
. TRBJ2-2 15 TRBD2 TRBV3-1/TRBV3-2 TGTGCCAGCAGTCCCGGGACTAGCGGTGACGGGGAGCTGTTTTTT CASSPGTSGDGELFF
. TRBJ1-5 14 TRBD1 TRBV30 TGTGCCTGGAGTGTGACAGGGGTTGAACAGCCCCAGCATTTT CAWSVTGVEQPQHF
. TRBJ2-1 16 . TRBV11-2 TGTGCCAGCAGCTTAGGCGGGGTCACATCCTACAATGAGCAGTTCTTC CASSLGGVTSYNEQFF
. TRBJ2-7 11 TRBD2 TRBV10-2 TGCGCCACCGGGGGGGGATACGAGCAGTACTTC CATGGGYEQYF
. TRBJ2-2 14 . TRBV10-1 TGCGCCAGCAGAGCTAGCGACGGGGGCGGGGAGCTGTTTTTT CASRASDGGGELFF
. TRBJ1-2 14 TRBD1 TRBV27 TGTGCCAGCGGAGTTCGGGACAGGGTGAATGGCTACACCTTC CASGVRDRVNGYTF
. TRBJ1-1 14 . TRBV5-1 TGCGCCAGCAGCTTGGAGGCGGCGAACACTGAAGCTTTCTTT CASSLEAANTEAFF
. TRBJ1-6 16 TRBD1 TRBV20-1 TGCAGTGCTAGTCTAGACACAGGGGCCAATAATTCACCCCTCCACTTT CSASLDTGANNSPLHF
. TRBJ1-2 15 TRBD1 TRBV3-1/TRBV3-2 TGTGCCAGCAGCCGACTCAGGGGGACTAACTATGGCTACACCTTC CASSRLRGTNYGYTF
. TRBJ1-1 13 . TRBV29-1 TGCAGCGCCGTGAGGGGGATAAACACTGAAGCTTTCTTT CSAVRGINTEAFF
. TRBJ1-6 14 . TRBV30 TGTGCCTGGAAGCCGAGCTCCTATAATTCACCCCTCCACTTT CAWKPSSYNSPLHF
few TRBJ1-4 14 TRBD1 TRBV9 TGTGCCAGCAGCGCGGGACAGGGGAATGAAAAACTGTTTTTT CASSAGQGNEKLFF
once TRBJ2-1 15 TRBD2 TRBV6-5 TGTGCCAGCAGTTTGGGACTAGCGGGCAACAATGAGCAGTTCTTC CASSLGLAGNNEQFF
once TRBJ2-5 18 TRBD2 TRBV4-3 TGCGCCAGCAGCCCTATGGGACTAGCGGGGGGTCGACAAGAGACCCAGTACTTC CASSPMGLAGGRQETQYF
. TRBJ1-5 13 . TRBV5-6 TGTGCCAGCAGCTCGGCGGGGGCCCAGCCCCAGCATTTT CASSSAGAQPQHF
. TRBJ2-5 14 TRBD2 TRBV2 TGTGCCAGCGCCCTAGCGGGGGGTACGGAGACCCAGTACTTC CASALAGGTETQYF
. TRBJ2-3 15 TRBD2 TRBV10-2 TGCGCCAGCAGTGAACTAGCGGATAGCACAGATACGCAGTATTTT CASSELADSTDTQYF
once TRBJ2-7 14 TRBD1 TRBV27 TGTGCCAGCAGTTTAATGACAGGGGTTGTCGAGCAGTACTTC CASSLMTGVVEQYF
. TRBJ2-1 19 TRBD2 TRBV2 TGTGCCAGCAGTTCTCCGAGGGGGTCTAGCGGGGTCTTCATCTATGAGCAGTTCTTC CASSSPRGSSGVFIYEQFF
. TRBJ2-3 17 TRBD2 TRBV12-5 TGTGCTAGTGCCCCCTCGTATAGCGGGGGGCCCCCAGATACGCAGTATTTT CASAPSYSGGPPDTQYF
. TRBJ1-3 13 . TRBV12-5 TGTGCTAGCAACACAGGGAAAGGAAACACCATATATTTT CASNTGKGNTIYF
. TRBJ2-3 17 TRBD2 TRBV5-1 TGCGCCAGCAGCAGAGAGGACGCTAGCGGGGTGACAGATACGCAGTATTTT CASSREDASGVTDTQYF
. TRBJ2-1 15 . TRBV9 TGTGCCAGCAACCTAGAGGGGGGGGAAGGCGATGAGCAGTTCTTC CASNLEGGEGDEQFF
. TRBJ2-1 15 . TRBV5-1 TGCGCCAGCAGCCCTTCGTGGGGGGGCTCCAATGAGCAGTTCTTC CASSPSWGGSNEQFF
. TRBJ2-1 12 . TRBV3-1/TRBV3-2 TGTGCCAGCAGCCTACAGTACAATGAGCAGTTCTTC CASSLQYNEQFF
. TRBJ1-1 12 . TRBV6-5 TGTGCCAGCAGTCCTCAGGACACTGAAGCTTTCTTT CASSPQDTEAFF
few TRBJ1-2 14 . TRBV10-3 TGTGCCATCAGTGAGATCCAGGGGCGGGATGGCTACACCTTC CAISEIQGRDGYTF
. TRBJ1-1 14 TRBD1 TRBV5-1 TGCGCCAGCAGCCTCGGGACAGGGGAAACTGAAGCTTTCTTT CASSLGTGETEAFF
. TRBJ2-2 15 TRBD1 TRBV7-2 TGTGCCAGCAGCCAGACGGACAGGGTAAATGGGGAGCTGTTTTTT CASSQTDRVNGELFF
once TRBJ1-1 14 . TRBV7-2 TGTGCCAGCAGCTTAGACCAGGGAGGAACTGAAGCTTTCTTT CASSLDQGGTEAFF
. TRBJ1-2 14 TRBD1 TRBV5-4 TGTGCCAGCAGCTTGGATCGGGACAGGCCTGGCTACACCTTC CASSLDRDRPGYTF
. TRBJ2-1 11 . TRBV7-3 TGTGCCAGCAGCCTCCGGGAGGAGCAGTTCTTC CASSLREEQFF
. TRBJ1-2 14 TRBD1 TRBV3-1/TRBV3-2 TGTGCCAGCAGCCAAAGGACAGGGTCCTATGGCTACACCTTC CASSQRTGSYGYTF
. TRBJ2-3 15 . TRBV5-4 TGTGCCAGCAGCCACGCGAGCGGGCCTCCAGATACGCAGTATTTT CASSHASGPPDTQYF
. TRBJ1-1 15 . TRBV4-2 TGTGCCAGCAGCCAAGATTACAGGGTGAACACTGAAGCTTTCTTT CASSQDYRVNTEAFF
. TRBJ1-1 12 . TRBV7-8 TGTGCCAGCAGCCAAACGGGTTTAGAAGCTTTCTTT CASSQTGLEAFF
. TRBJ1-2 16 TRBD1 TRBV19 TGTGCCAGTAGTATAGCGGGCGGACAGGCGCCCAATGGCTACACCTTC CASSIAGGQAPNGYTF
. TRBJ2-1 14 . TRBV7-8 TGTGCCAGCAGCTCCCTAACAGGGTTATATGAGCAGTTCTTC CASSSLTGLYEQFF
. TRBJ1-2 11 . TRBV24-1 TGTGCCACCAGTGATTTTACGAGTTACACCTTC CATSDFTSYTF
. TRBJ1-6 14 . TRBV27 TGTGCCAGCAGGCCGGGACTCGATAATTCACCCCTCCACTTT CASRPGLDNSPLHF
once TRBJ2-3 19 . TRBV18 TGTGCCAGCTCACCAAGGAGACTCGGACTCCCAGGCGGCACAGATACGCAGTATTTT CASSPRRLGLPGGTDTQYF
. TRBJ2-5 12 . TRBV12-3/TRBV12-4 TGTGCCAGCGGGGGGACCTTTGAGACCCAGTACTTC CASGGTFETQYF
. TRBJ2-7 15 TRBD1 TRBV5-4 TGTGCCAGCAGCGAGAGACAGGGGGACGCCTACGAGCAGTACTTC CASSERQGDAYEQYF
. TRBJ1-2 14 . TRBV7-2 TGTGCCAGCAGGTTATTTAAAGGGGCGGATGGCTACACCTTC CASRLFKGADGYTF